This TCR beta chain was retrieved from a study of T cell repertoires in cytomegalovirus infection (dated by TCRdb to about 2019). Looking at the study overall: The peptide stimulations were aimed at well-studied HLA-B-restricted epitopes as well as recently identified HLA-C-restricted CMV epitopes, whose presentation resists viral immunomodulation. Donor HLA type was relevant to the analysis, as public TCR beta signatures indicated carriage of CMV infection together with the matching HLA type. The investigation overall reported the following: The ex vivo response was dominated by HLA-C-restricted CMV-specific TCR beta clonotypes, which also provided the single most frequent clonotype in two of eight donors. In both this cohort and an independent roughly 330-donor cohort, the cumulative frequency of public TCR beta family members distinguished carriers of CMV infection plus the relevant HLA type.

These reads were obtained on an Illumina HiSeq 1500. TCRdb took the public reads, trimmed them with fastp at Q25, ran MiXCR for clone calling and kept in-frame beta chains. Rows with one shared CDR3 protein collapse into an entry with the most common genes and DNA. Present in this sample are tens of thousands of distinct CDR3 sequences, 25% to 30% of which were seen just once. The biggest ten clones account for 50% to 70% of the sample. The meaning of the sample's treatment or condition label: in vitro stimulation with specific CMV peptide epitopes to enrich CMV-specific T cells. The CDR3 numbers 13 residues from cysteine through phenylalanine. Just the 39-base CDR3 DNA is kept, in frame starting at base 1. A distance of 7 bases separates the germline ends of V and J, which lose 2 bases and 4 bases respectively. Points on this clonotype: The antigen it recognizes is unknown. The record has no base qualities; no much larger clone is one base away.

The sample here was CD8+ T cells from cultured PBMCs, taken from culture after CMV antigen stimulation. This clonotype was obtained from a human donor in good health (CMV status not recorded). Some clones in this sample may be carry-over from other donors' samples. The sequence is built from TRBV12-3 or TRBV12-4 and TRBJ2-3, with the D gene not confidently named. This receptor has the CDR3 CASSLSHPDTQYF. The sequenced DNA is TGTGCCAGCAGTTTATCCCACCCAGATACGCAGTATTTT.